This section outlines one T cell receptor (beta chain) sequence together with its context. This entry is derived from a study of cytomegalovirus exposure and HLA in healthy donors. Per germline, CDR1 SGHRS and CDR2 YFSETQ. The CDR3 loop spans 15 amino acids. V was pared by 2 bases and J by 1 base, with 12 bases between. Sequencing was performed with immunoSEQ multiplex PCR; in TCRdb, only in-frame clones are kept and a portion is missing. The sample records about 170,000 clones, 89% being singletons. V gene TRBV5-1 combines with J gene TRBJ2-5; D ambiguous. Sequencing was performed on PBMCs. The source of this sequence is a woman aged 18 to 35 in good health and CMV-seropositive. CDR3 bases: TGCGCCAGCAGCTTTAATTGGGCCACCCAAGAGACCCAGTACTTC. It is translated as CASSFNWATQETQYF.